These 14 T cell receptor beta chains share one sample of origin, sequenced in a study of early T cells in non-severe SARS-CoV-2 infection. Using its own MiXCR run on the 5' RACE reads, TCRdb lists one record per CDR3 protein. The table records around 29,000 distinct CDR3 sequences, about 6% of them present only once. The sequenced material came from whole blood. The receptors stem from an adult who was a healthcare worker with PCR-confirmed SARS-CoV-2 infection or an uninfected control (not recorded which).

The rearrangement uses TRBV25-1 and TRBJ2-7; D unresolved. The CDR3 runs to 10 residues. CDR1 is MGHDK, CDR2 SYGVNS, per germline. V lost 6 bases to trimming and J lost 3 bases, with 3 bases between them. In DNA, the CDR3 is TGTGCCAGCAGAGACTACGAGCAGTACTTC. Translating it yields CASRDYEQYF.

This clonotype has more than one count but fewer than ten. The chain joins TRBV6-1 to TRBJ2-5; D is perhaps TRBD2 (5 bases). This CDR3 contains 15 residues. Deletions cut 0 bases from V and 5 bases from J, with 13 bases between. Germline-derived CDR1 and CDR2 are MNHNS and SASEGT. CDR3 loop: CASSEAGLASETQYF. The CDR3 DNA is TGTGCCAGCAGTGAAGCCGGTCTAGCTAGCGAGACCCAGTACTTC.

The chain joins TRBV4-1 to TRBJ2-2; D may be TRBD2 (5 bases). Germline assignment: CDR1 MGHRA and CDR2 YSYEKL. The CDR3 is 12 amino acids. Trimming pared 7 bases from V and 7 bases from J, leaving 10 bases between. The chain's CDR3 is CASKDGGGELFF. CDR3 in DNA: TGCGCCAGCAAGGACGGAGGCGGGGAGCTGTTTTTT.

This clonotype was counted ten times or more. The CDR3 nucleotides are TGTGCCAGCAGTTTAATTTTGTACGGAAATGAGCAGTTCTTC. Translating it yields CASSLILYGNEQFF. The rearrangement links TRBV28 to TRBJ2-1; D remains ambiguous. From germline, CDR1 is MDHEN and CDR2 SYDVKM. The CDR3 runs to 14 residues. Trimming removed 2 bases from V and 7 bases from J, with 12 bases in between.

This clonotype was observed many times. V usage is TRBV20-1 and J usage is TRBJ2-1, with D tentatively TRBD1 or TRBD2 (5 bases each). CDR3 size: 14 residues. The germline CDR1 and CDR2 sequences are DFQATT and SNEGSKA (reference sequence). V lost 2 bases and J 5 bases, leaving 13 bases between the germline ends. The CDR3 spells CSARPGTANNEQFF. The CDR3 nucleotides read TGCAGTGCTAGACCCGGGACGGCAAACAATGAGCAGTTCTTC.

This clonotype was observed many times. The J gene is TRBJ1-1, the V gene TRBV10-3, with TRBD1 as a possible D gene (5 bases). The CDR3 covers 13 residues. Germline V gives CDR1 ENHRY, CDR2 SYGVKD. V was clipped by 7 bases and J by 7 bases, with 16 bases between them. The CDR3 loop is CAITQQPGIEAFF. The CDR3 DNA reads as TGTGCCATCACCCAACAGCCAGGGATTGAAGCTTTCTTT.

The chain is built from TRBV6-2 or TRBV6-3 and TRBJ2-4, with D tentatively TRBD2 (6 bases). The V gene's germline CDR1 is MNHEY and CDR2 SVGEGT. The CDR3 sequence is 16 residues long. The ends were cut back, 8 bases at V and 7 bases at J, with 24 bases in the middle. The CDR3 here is CASHGGYVRSRNIQYF. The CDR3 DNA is TGTGCCAGCCACGGGGGTTACGTACGTTCGAGGAACATTCAGTACTTC.

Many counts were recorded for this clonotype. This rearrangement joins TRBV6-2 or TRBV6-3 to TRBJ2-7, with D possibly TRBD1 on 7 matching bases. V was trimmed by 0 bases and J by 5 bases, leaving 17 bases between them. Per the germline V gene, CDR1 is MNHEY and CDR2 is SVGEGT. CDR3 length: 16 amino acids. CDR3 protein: CASSYSHTTGEDEQYF. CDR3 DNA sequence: TGTGCCAGCAGTTACTCCCACACAACAGGGGAGGACGAGCAGTACTTC.

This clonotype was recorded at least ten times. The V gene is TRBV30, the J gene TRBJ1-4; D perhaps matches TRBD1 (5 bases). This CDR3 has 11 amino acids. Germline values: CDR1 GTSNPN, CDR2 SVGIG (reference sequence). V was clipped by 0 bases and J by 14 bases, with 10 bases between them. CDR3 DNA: TGTGCCTGGAGTGTGGGGGTAGGCCTGTTTTTT. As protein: CAWSVGVGLFF.

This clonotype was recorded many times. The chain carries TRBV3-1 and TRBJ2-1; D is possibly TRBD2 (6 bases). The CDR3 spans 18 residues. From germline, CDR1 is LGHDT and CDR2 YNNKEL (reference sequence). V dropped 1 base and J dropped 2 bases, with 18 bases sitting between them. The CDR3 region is CASSQVPHGGEAYNEQFF. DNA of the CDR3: TGTGCCAGCAGCCAAGTCCCTCACGGCGGGGAGGCCTACAATGAGCAGTTCTTC.

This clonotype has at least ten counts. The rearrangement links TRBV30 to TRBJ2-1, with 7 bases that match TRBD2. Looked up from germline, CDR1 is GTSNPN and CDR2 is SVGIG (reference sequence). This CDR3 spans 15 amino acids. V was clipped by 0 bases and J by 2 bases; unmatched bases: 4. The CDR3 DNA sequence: TGTGCCTGGAGTGTAAATCTAGCGGCCTACAATGAGCAGTTCTTC. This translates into CAWSVNLAAYNEQFF.

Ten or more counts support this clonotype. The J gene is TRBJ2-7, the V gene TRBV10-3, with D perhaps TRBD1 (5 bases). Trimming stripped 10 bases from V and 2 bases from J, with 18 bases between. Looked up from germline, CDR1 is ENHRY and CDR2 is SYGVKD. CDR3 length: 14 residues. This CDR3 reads CATARGSDTYEQYF. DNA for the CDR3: TGTGCCACCGCAAGGGGCTCGGATACCTACGAGCAGTACTTC.

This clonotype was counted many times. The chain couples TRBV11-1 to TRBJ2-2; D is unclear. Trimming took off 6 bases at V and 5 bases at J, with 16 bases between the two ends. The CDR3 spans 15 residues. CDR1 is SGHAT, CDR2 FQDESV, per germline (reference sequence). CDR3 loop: CASSPPPLGTGELFF. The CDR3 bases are TGTGCCAGCAGTCCCCCCCCTTTAGGGACCGGGGAGCTGTTTTTT.

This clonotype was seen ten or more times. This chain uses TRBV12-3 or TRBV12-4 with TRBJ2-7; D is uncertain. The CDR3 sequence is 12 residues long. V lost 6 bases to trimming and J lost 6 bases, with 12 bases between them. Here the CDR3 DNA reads TGTGCCAGCAGCGGTGACTGGGGCGAGCAGTACTTC. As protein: CASSGDWGEQYF.